This TCR beta chain originates from a study of CD8+ T cells in alopecia areata. Deletions cut 1 base from V and 2 bases from J, with 5 bases between. From germline, CDR1 is SEHNR and CDR2 FQNEAQ (reference sequence). This CDR3 region has 13 residues. About this clone itself: Additional DNA sequences in this sample encode the identical CDR3.

Sorted populations comprised CD4+ and CD8+ T cells obtained from PBMCs. The authors extracted RNA and reverse transcribed it into cDNA as the sequencing template. Libraries were prepared by immunoSEQ multiplex PCR; TCRdb keeps only in-frame clonotypes and omits some of them. The sample has roughly 120,000 clones; roughly 69% are singletons. The sequencing input was CD4+ T cells sorted from blood. This receptor was taken from a human donor in good health. This chain connects TRBV7-9 to TRBJ2-5; D unclear. CDR3 DNA sequence: TGTGCCAGCAGCTTAGGACTTCAAGAGACCCAGTACTTC. Translating it yields CASSLGLQETQYF.